The 20 T cell receptor beta chains below were found in one sample sequenced in a study of OX40 agonist ivuxolimab in advanced cancers. The method behind the library was the immunoSEQ multiplex PCR assay. Here the immuneACCESS table is served through TCRdb, limited to in-frame sequences with V and J called. Missing clones are a known gap in these copies; in checked studies unresolved V genes cover under half, and the rest lacks a known reason. Recorded for this sample are 90,000 or so clones; more than 70% of them occurred a single time. Jointly, the top ten make up about 4.5% of the sample. This material consisted of CD4+ or CD8+ T cells sorted from blood, taken in a trial of the OX40 agonist ivuxolimab. The source of these receptors is an adult with an advanced solid tumor such as melanoma, head and neck, liver or kidney cancer.

The CDR3 here is CASSQGSGRRYGYTF. CDR3 in DNA: TGTGCCAGCAGCCAAGGATCGGGGAGGCGGTATGGCTACACCTTC. V gene TRBV14 combines with J gene TRBJ1-2; D ambiguous. Germline values: CDR1 SGHDN, CDR2 FVKESK. V lost 1 base, J lost 5 bases, and 14 bases lay in between. The CDR3 spans 15 residues.

The chain couples TRBV23-1 to TRBJ2-7; D gene ambiguous. TRBV23-1 is flagged as an ORF with uncertain function. The CDR3 runs to 13 residues. V shed 7 bases and J shed 9 bases, with 19 bases lying between them. DNA of the CDR3: TGCGCCAGCAAAATACCTCTAGTATGTGCGCAGTACGTC. Its protein is CASKIPLVCAQYV.

The J gene is TRBJ1-2, the V gene TRBV6-4; tentative D call: TRBD1 (5 bases). Germline CDR1 and CDR2: MRHNA and SNTAGT. The CDR3 totals 11 residues. Trimming left V 5 bases short and J 11 bases short, with 12 bases between. Here the CDR3 DNA reads TGTGCCAGCAGTTCTGGGGGGGTATACACCTTC. It specifies CASSSGGVYTF.

This chain uses TRBV7-6 with TRBJ2-3; D is possibly TRBD2 (5 bases). Germline loops: CDR1 SGHVS, CDR2 FNYEAQ. Trimming pared 3 bases from V and 3 bases from J, leaving 7 bases between. This CDR3 contains 13 residues. The CDR3 DNA is TGTGCCAGCAGCTTCTTAGCGACAGATACGCAGTATTTT. As protein: CASSFLATDTQYF.

The chain carries TRBV29-1 and TRBJ2-3, with 7 bases fitting TRBD2. CDR3 length equals 13 residues. Germline-derived CDR1 and CDR2 are SQVTM and ANQGSEA. V lost 6 bases and J lost 4; bases outside the gene matches: 7. The CDR3 is CSVLGTIADTQYF. The CDR3 nucleotides read TGCAGCGTCCTCGGGACTATAGCAGATACGCAGTATTTT.

V gene TRBV28 combines with J gene TRBJ1-1; D gene uncertain. CDR3 length: 11 amino acids. Trimming pared 3 bases from V and 6 bases from J, leaving 5 bases between. Germline CDR1 and CDR2: MDHEN and SYDVKM. CDR3 sequence: CASSLSSEAFF. The CDR3, as DNA: TGTGCCAGCAGTTTGTCGTCTGAAGCTTTCTTT.

This chain uses TRBV6-5 with TRBJ2-7; D not resolved. V lost 5 bases and J lost 1, with 12 bases in between. CDR1 and CDR2 from the germline V gene are MNHEY and SVGAGI. The CDR3 has 14 amino acids. CDR3 sequence (DNA): TGTGCCAGCAGTAAGGGCCTCGGGTCCTACGAGCAGTACTTC. Amino acid sequence: CASSKGLGSYEQYF.

The V and J genes are TRBV28 and TRBJ1-5; possible D gene TRBD1, 5 bases. Germline V gene data show CDR1 as MDHEN and CDR2 as SYDVKM. This CDR3 has 12 amino acids. V lost 6 bases and J lost 4, with 7 bases in between. The CDR3 coding sequence is TGTGCCAGCAGGGAGGGGAATCAGCCCCAGCATTTT. Protein sequence: CASREGNQPQHF. Full variable domain (rest looked up from reference TRBV28 and TRBJ1-5): DVKVTQSSRYLVKRTGEKVFLECVQDMDHENMFWYRQDPGLGLRLIYFSYDVKMKEKGDIPEGYSVSREKKERFSLILESASTNQTSMYLCASREGNQPQHFGDGTRLSIL.

This clone has a handful of counts. The chain joins TRBV6-1 to TRBJ2-7; a possible D gene is TRBD1 (5 bases). The CDR3 spans 11 residues. The V gene lost 7 bases and the J gene lost 2 bases, with 6 bases spanning the gap. CDR1 and CDR2 (germline): MNHNS, SASEGT. The DNA of the CDR3 is TGTGCCAGCAACAGGCCCTACGAGCAGTACTTC. Protein: CASNRPYEQYF.

The chain is built from TRBV18 and TRBJ2-7; a possible D gene is TRBD2 (5 bases). The length of the CDR3 is 14 residues. Germline CDR1 and CDR2: KGHSH and LQKENI. V lost 6 bases and J 3 bases, leaving 15 bases between the germline ends. The CDR3: CASSPSEGLYEQYV. Written as DNA, the CDR3 is TGTGCCAGCTCGCCGTCCGAGGGTCTCTACGAGCAGTACGTC.

V and J are TRBV5-6 and TRBJ2-1; 11 bases match TRBD2. The CDR3 extends over 17 amino acids. CDR1 is SGHDT, CDR2 YYEEEE, per germline. Trimming took 3 bases from V and 4 from J; bases not matched to a gene: 9. The CDR3 nucleotides are TGTGCCAGCAGCTCTCGAAGGACTAGCGGGTTTTACAATGAGCAGTTCTTC. Encoded protein: CASSSRRTSGFYNEQFF.

The chain has TRBV10-3 and TRBJ1-1, with D tentatively TRBD1 (6 bases). This CDR3 contains 13 residues. Germline V lookup: CDR1 ENHRY, CDR2 SYGVKD. The V gene lost 4 bases and the J gene lost 5 bases, with 11 bases spanning the gap. CDR3 bases: TGTGCCATCAGTGGACAGGTGGGGACTGAAGCTTTCTTT. Translation: CAISGQVGTEAFF.

The V and J genes are TRBV10-2 and TRBJ2-5, with 12 positions matching TRBD2. The CDR3 loop spans 14 amino acids. CDR1 WSHSY and CDR2 SAAADI come from the germline V gene. The J segment lost 4 bases and the V segment lost 4 bases, leaving 1 base of the junction unmatched. CDR3 sequence reads: CASSVGLAGETQYF. Written as DNA, the CDR3 is TGCGCCAGCAGTGTGGGACTAGCGGGAGAGACCCAGTACTTC.

The chain uses TRBV28 and TRBJ2-5; perhaps TRBD1 as D (6 bases). CDR1 MDHEN and CDR2 SYDVKM come from the germline V gene. Trimming took off 3 bases at V and 2 bases at J, with 10 bases between the two ends. The CDR3 length is 14 residues. This CDR3 is CASSLSRGQETQYF. CDR3 bases: TGTGCCAGCAGTTTGTCCAGGGGACAAGAGACCCAGTACTTC.

This rearrangement joins TRBV6-6 to TRBJ1-4, with 7 positions matching TRBD1. Trimming took 6 bases from V and 4 from J; bases not matched to a gene: 8. The CDR3 runs to 15 residues. Per germline, CDR1 MNHNY and CDR2 SVGAGI (reference sequence). Here the CDR3 DNA reads TGTGCCAGCAGCCGAAGGGACAGTCTTAATGAAAAACTGTTTTTT. Translated, it gives CASSRRDSLNEKLFF.

The rearrangement joins TRBV7-9 to TRBJ2-6, with D unresolved. CDR3 length: 13 residues. V was shortened by 7 bases and J by 0 bases, with 4 bases between the two germline ends. Germline CDR1 SEHNR, CDR2 FQNEAQ (reference sequence). Written as DNA, the CDR3 is TGTGCCAGCACGGACTCTGGGGCCAACGTCCTGACTTTC. Protein: CASTDSGANVLTF.

This clone has only one observation. The chain couples TRBV11-3 to TRBJ2-1; 7 bases are a match to TRBD1. The CDR3 totals 16 residues. After removal of 6 bases from V and 4 bases from J, the junction contained 12 bases not matched to a gene. The germline CDR1 and CDR2 sequences are SGHNT and YENEEA. The CDR3 here is CASSPFQQGTYNEQFF. The DNA of the CDR3 is TGTGCCAGCAGTCCGTTTCAACAGGGGACATACAATGAGCAGTTCTTC.

With regard to this clone: The identical CDR3 is also encoded by other nucleotide sequences in the sample. The chain uses TRBV5-1 and TRBJ1-1, with 9 bases lining up with TRBD1. CDR3 size: 15 residues. Germline V gene lookup returns CDR1 SGHRS and CDR2 YFSETQ. The junction had 3 bases not matched to a gene; V was cut back by 2 bases and J by 1 base. CDR3 in amino acids: CASSLQGQGNTEAFF. The CDR3 DNA reads as TGCGCCAGCAGCTTACAGGGACAGGGGAACACTGAAGCTTTCTTT.

V gene TRBV28 combines with J gene TRBJ1-6; TRBD1 is a possible D gene (6 bases). CDR1 is MDHEN and CDR2 is SYDVKM in the germline V gene. V gave up 10 bases and J gave up 6 bases, with 10 bases separating them. This CDR3 is 12 amino acids long. The CDR3 DNA sequence: TGTGCCATACAGGGAGCTAATTCACCCCTCCACTTT. This codes for CAIQGANSPLHF.

The chain combines TRBV4-2 with TRBJ2-1; either TRBD1 or TRBD2 may supply D (5 bases each). V lost 2 bases and J 0 bases, leaving 14 bases between the germline ends. This CDR3 region has 17 residues. Germline-derived CDR1 and CDR2 are LGHNA and YNFKEQ. The CDR3 DNA sequence: TGTGCCAGCAGCCAACTAGGGACCGATAGCTCCTACAATGAGCAGTTCTTC. It encodes CASSQLGTDSSYNEQFF.